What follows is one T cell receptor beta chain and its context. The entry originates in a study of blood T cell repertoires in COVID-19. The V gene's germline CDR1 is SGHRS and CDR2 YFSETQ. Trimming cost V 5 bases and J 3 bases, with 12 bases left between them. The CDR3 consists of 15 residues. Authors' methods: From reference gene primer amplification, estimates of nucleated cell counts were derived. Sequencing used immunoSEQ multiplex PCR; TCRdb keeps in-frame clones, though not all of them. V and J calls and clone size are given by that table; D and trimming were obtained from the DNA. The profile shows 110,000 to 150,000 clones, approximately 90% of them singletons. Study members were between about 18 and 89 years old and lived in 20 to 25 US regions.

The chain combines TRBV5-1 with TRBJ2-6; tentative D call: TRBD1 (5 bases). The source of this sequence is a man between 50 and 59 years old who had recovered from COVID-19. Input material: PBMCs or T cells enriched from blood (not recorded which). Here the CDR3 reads CASRAGIGGANVLTF. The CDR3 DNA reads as TGCGCCAGCAGGGCAGGGATCGGTGGGGCCAACGTCCTGACTTTC.